The 6 T cell receptor beta chains reported below all come from one sample, sequenced in a study of T cell responses to AZD1222 COVID-19 vaccine. Profiled with immunoSEQ multiplex PCR; TCRdb holds only in-frame clones, not every one. There are roughly 120,000 clones in the sample; 86% occur only once, and approximately 18% lies in the top ten. The specimen comprised peripheral blood, sampled 28 days after the second AZD1222 dose. These receptors all stem from an adult who received the AZD1222 COVID-19 vaccine.

J is TRBJ2-7 and V is TRBV7-8; 7 bases line up with TRBD2. The CDR3 is 11 residues long. Trimming at V came to 8 bases and at J to 3 bases, leaving 1 base not matched to a gene. Germline V gives CDR1 SGHVS, CDR2 FQNEAQ. CDR3 bases: TGTGCCAGCGGGAGGGGCTACGAGCAGTACTTC. Translation: CASGRGYEQYF.

The rearrangement links TRBV2 to TRBJ2-2; 8 nucleotides agree with TRBD2. This CDR3 has 14 amino acids. Trimming at V came to 4 bases and at J to 4 bases, leaving 2 bases not matched to a gene. The germline V gene has CDR1 SNHLY and CDR2 FYNNEI. The CDR3 DNA reads TGTGCCAGCAGTGCGAGCGGGAGCACCGGGGAGCTGTTTTTT. This translates into CASSASGSTGELFF.

The chain uses TRBV6-5 and TRBJ1-6; D is undetermined. V was cut by 8 bases and J by 5 bases, with 16 bases left in between. CDR3 length equals 15 residues. Germline assignment: CDR1 MNHEY and CDR2 SVGAGI. CDR3 in DNA: TGTGCCAGCTCAAAAGCGGGTACGGATAATTCACCCCTCCACTTT. This sequence encodes CASSKAGTDNSPLHF.

This rearrangement joins TRBV10-3 to TRBJ1-5; the D gene is possibly TRBD1 (5 bases). Per the germline V gene, CDR1 is ENHRY and CDR2 is SYGVKD. Trimming took off 10 bases at V and 4 bases at J, with 14 bases between the two ends. CDR3 size: 13 residues. The CDR3 is CATYDSPNQPQHF. As DNA, the CDR3 is TGTGCCACCTACGACAGTCCTAATCAGCCCCAGCATTTT.

This sequence joins TRBV2 and TRBJ1-2, with TRBD1 as a possible D gene (5 bases). The CDR3 spans 14 residues. The V end was cut by 8 bases, the J end by 5 bases, with 18 bases between. The germline V gene encodes CDR1 SNHLY and CDR2 FYNNEI. The CDR3 bases are TGTGCCAGCCTCTTCTTAGCGGAGGGGTATGGCTACACCTTC. It specifies CASLFLAEGYGYTF.

The J gene is TRBJ2-5, the V gene TRBV7-3; the D gene is possibly TRBD1 (6 bases). The CDR3 contains 14 residues. CDR1 is SGHTA, CDR2 FQGTGA, per germline. The germline V and J ends were trimmed by 4 bases and 3 bases, with 12 bases remaining between them. The CDR3 region is CASSSQGGEETQYF. The CDR3 nucleotides read TGTGCCAGCAGCTCACAGGGTGGGGAAGAGACCCAGTACTTC.